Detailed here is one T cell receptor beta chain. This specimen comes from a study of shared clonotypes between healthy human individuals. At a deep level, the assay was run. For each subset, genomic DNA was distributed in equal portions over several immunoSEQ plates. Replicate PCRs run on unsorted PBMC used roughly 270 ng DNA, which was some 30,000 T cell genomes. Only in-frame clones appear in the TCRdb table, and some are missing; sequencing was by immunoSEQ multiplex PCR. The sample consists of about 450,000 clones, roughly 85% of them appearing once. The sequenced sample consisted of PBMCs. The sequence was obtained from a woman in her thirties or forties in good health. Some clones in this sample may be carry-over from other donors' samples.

This CDR3 is CASSAINEQFF. CDR3 coding DNA: TGTGCCAGCAGCGCTATAAATGAGCAGTTCTTC. V gene TRBV14 combines with J gene TRBJ2-1; the D is unclear. Germline V gene data show CDR1 as SGHDN and CDR2 as FVKESK. The V gene lost 5 bases and the J gene lost 7 bases, with 6 bases spanning the gap. This CDR3 is 11 amino acids long.